This T cell receptor beta chain comes out of a study of blood T cell repertoires in COVID-19. Profiled with immunoSEQ multiplex PCR; TCRdb holds only in-frame clones, not every one. Of some 290,000 clones in the sample, about 88% were seen once. Specimen: peripheral blood. The source of this sequence is a woman aged 30 to 39 with COVID-19, enrolled during active disease.

CDR3 amino acids: CAWSGGVRTEAFF. Here the CDR3 DNA reads TGTGCCTGGAGTGGGGGAGTAAGGACTGAAGCTTTCTTT. V gene TRBV30 combines with J gene TRBJ1-1; no clear D. The CDR3 extends over 13 amino acids. Trimming pared 1 base from V and 5 bases from J, leaving 11 bases between. Germline V CDR1 and CDR2: GTSNPN, SVGIG (reference sequence).